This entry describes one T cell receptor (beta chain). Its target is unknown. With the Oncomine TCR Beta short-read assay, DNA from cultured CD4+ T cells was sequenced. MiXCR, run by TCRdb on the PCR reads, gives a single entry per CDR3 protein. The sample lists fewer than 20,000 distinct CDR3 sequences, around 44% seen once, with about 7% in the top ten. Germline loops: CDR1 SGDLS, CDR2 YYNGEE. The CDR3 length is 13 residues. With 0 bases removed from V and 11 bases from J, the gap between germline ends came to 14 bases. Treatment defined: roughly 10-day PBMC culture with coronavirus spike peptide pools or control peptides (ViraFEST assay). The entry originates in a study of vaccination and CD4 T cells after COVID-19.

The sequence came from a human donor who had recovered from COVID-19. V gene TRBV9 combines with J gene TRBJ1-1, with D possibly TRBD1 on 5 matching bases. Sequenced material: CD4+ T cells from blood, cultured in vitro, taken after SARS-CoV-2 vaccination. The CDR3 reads CASSVEGGTGAFF. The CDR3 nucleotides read TGTGCCAGCAGCGTAGAGGGAGGGACTGGTGCTTTCTTT.